The 18 T cell receptor beta chains in this list originate from one sample, sequenced in a study of PD-1 blockade in classical Hodgkin lymphoma. TCRdb's copy holds only in-frame clones and misses some; the assay was immunoSEQ multiplex PCR. The sample yields approximately 110,000 clones, roughly nine tenths seen once. Time point indicated: cycle 4 day 1 (C4D1), after more than five weeks of nivolumab. Following autologous stem cell transplantation, relapse occurred in every patient, and exposure to brentuximab vedotin varied. The specimen was peripheral blood mononuclear cells (PBMCs), collected before the fourth cycle of nivolumab. These receptors originate from a human donor with classical Hodgkin lymphoma.

V and J are TRBV6-6 and TRBJ2-5, with 13 nucleotides matching TRBD2. The V and J ends lost 5 bases and 1 base, in that order; junction bases with no gene match: 4. Germline V gene data show CDR1 as MNHNY and CDR2 as SVGAGI (reference sequence). CDR3 length: 16 amino acids. The CDR3 DNA follows: TGTGCCAGCAGTCGACGGACTAGCGGGGGCCAAGAGACCCAGTACTTC. It yields the protein CASSRRTSGGQETQYF.

This clone was seen just once. This CDR3 reads CASSESQGETQYF. The CDR3 DNA sequence: TGCGCCAGCAGTGAGTCTCAGGGAGAGACCCAGTACTTC. The genes are TRBV10-1 and TRBJ2-5; D might be TRBD1 (5 bases). This CDR3 is built from 13 residues. The germline V gene has CDR1 WNHNN and CDR2 SYGVQD (reference sequence). V gave up 0 bases and J gave up 4 bases, with 6 bases separating them.

V usage is TRBV29-1 and J usage is TRBJ2-5; D is undetermined. The germline V and J ends were trimmed by 4 bases and 5 bases, with 11 bases remaining between them. The V gene's germline CDR1 is SQVTM and CDR2 ANQGSEA. This CDR3 contains 12 residues. The CDR3 DNA follows: TGCAGCGTTGGTAAGGGCGTCGAGACCCAGTACTTC. It codes for CSVGKGVETQYF.

This clone was observed a handful of times. The rearrangement uses TRBV6-5 and TRBJ1-4; no firm D call. The germline CDR1 and CDR2 sequences are MNHEY and SVGAGI. Trimming took off 5 bases at V and 8 bases at J, with 12 bases between the two ends. The CDR3 consists of 13 residues. The CDR3 region is CASSRKKTEKLFF. CDR3 in DNA: TGTGCCAGCAGTCGAAAAAAGACGGAAAAACTGTTTTTT.

The V gene is TRBV6-5, the J gene TRBJ1-5; no clear D. This CDR3 spans 14 amino acids. Trimming cost V 6 bases and J 2 bases, with 11 bases left between them. Germline V lookup: CDR1 MNHEY, CDR2 SVGAGI. The CDR3 DNA reads TGTGCCAGCAGCCTTTGGTGGGGCAATCAGCCCCAGCATTTT. Protein product: CASSLWWGNQPQHF.

This sequence joins TRBV18 and TRBJ2-2; D gene unclear. Germline V gives CDR1 KGHSH, CDR2 LQKENI. The CDR3 is 15 amino acids. Trimming stripped 8 bases from V and 1 base from J, with 14 bases between. The CDR3 reads CASISQNRNTGELFF. DNA of the CDR3: TGTGCCAGCATATCACAAAACAGGAACACCGGGGAGCTGTTTTTT.

The chain couples TRBV29-1 to TRBJ1-1, with 7 bases identical to TRBD1. The J segment lost 0 bases and the V segment lost 7 bases, leaving 11 bases of the junction unmatched. This CDR3 comprises 15 residues. Germline V gene sequence: CDR1 SQVTM, CDR2 ANQGSEA. CDR3 region: CSGKGGGSMNTEAFF. The CDR3 DNA reads TGCAGCGGAAAGGGAGGGGGCAGCATGAACACTGAAGCTTTCTTT.

This rearrangement joins TRBV9 to TRBJ1-1; no definite D call. The V end was cut by 3 bases, the J end by 7 bases, with 13 bases between. The CDR3 totals 13 residues. CDR1 and CDR2 (germline): SGDLS, YYNGEE. The CDR3 coding sequence is TGTGCCAGCAGCGAGGCCCCTGAGGGTGAAGCTTTCTTT. It codes for CASSEAPEGEAFF.

The chain employs TRBV19 and TRBJ1-5; 8 positions match TRBD1. Germline V gene sequence: CDR1 LNHDA, CDR2 SQIVND (reference sequence). This CDR3 has 15 residues. Unmatched junction bases numbered 12, after V lost 6 bases and J lost 8 bases. Here the CDR3 DNA reads TGTGCCAGTAGCCCCCGGGACAGGATTGGGGAGCCCCAGCATTTT. Translation: CASSPRDRIGEPQHF.

The chain couples TRBV4-1 to TRBJ1-1; D ambiguous. The CDR3 runs 16 residues. Trimming left V 4 bases short and J 2 bases short, with 17 bases between. Looked up from germline, CDR1 is MGHRA and CDR2 is YSYEKL. CDR3 in amino acids: CASSLIPGVLNTEAFF. As DNA, the CDR3 is TGCGCCAGCAGCCTCATTCCGGGAGTCCTTAACACTGAAGCTTTCTTT.

The chain combines TRBV6-1 with TRBJ2-7; possible D gene TRBD2, 5 bases. This CDR3 has 13 amino acids. From germline, CDR1 is MNHNS and CDR2 SASEGT. V was clipped by 1 base and J by 5 bases, with 9 bases between them. In nucleotides, the CDR3 is TGTGCCAGCAGTGAAGGGCTCGGGGACGAGCAGTACTTC. Translated: CASSEGLGDEQYF.

The chain carries TRBV7-9 and TRBJ2-4, with D perhaps matching TRBD1 (8 bases). V was cut by 1 base and J by 7 bases, with 14 bases left in between. The CDR3 loop spans 15 amino acids. The germline CDR1 and CDR2 sequences are SEHNR and FQNEAQ (reference sequence). Here the CDR3 DNA reads TGTGCCAGCAGCTTAGTAACAGGGGGAGGGAACATTCAGTACTTC. Protein sequence: CASSLVTGGGNIQYF.

The gene calls are TRBV28 and TRBJ2-7; 8 nucleotides line up with TRBD1. The CDR3 is 14 amino acids. Trimming removed 6 bases from V and 3 bases from J; junction bases left unmatched: 7. The germline gives CDR1 MDHEN, CDR2 SYDVKM. CDR3: CASSRTGFYYEQYF. CDR3 DNA: TGTGCCAGCAGCCGGACAGGGTTTTACTACGAGCAGTACTTC.

The chain couples TRBV2 to TRBJ1-1; no clear D gene. Trimming took off 3 bases at V and 1 base at J, with 9 bases between the two ends. The CDR3 length is 14 residues. Germline CDR1 and CDR2: SNHLY and FYNNEI. Here the CDR3 DNA reads TGTGCCAGCAGTGATAAGGGTAAGAACACTGAAGCTTTCTTT. Translation: CASSDKGKNTEAFF.

The J gene is TRBJ2-1, the V gene TRBV28; tentative D call: TRBD1 (7 bases). This CDR3 region has 15 residues. Germline values: CDR1 MDHEN, CDR2 SYDVKM. V lost 6 bases, J lost 6 bases, and 18 bases lay in between. CDR3 nucleotides: TGTGCCAGCAGGGGGGCGTCAGGGGGAGGCAATGAGCAGTTCTTC. Its protein is CASRGASGGGNEQFF. Full variable domain (rest looked up from reference TRBV28 and TRBJ2-1): DVKVTQSSRYLVKRTGEKVFLECVQDMDHENMFWYRQDPGLGLRLIYFSYDVKMKEKGDIPEGYSVSREKKERFSLILESASTNQTSMYLCASRGASGGGNEQFFGPGTRLTVL.

This clone appeared a few times. This rearrangement joins TRBV5-1 to TRBJ2-2; D is possibly TRBD2 (6 bases). Germline loops: CDR1 SGHRS, CDR2 YFSETQ. There are 15 residues in the CDR3. Trimming cost V 1 base and J 4 bases, with 11 bases left between them. As DNA, the CDR3 is TGCGCCAGCAGCTTGACGTGGGAGGTCACCGGGGAGCTGTTTTTT. Translating it yields CASSLTWEVTGELFF.

The chain couples TRBV27 to TRBJ1-2, with 9 bases lining up with TRBD1. Unmatched junction bases numbered 7, after V lost 4 bases and J lost 1 base. Germline V gives CDR1 MNHEY, CDR2 SMNVEV (reference sequence). This CDR3 contains 16 residues. The CDR3 DNA follows: TGTGCCAGCAGTTCGGGATTGGGACAGGGTAACTATGGCTACACCTTC. This codes for CASSSGLGQGNYGYTF.

V gene TRBV7-2 combines with J gene TRBJ1-2, with a tentative D call TRBD1 (5 bases). From germline, CDR1 is SGHTA and CDR2 FQGNSA. The CDR3 covers 14 residues. V lost 1 base and J 8 bases, leaving 14 bases between the germline ends. The CDR3 nucleotides are TGTGCCAGCAGCTTAGTTCGCAGGGATGGCGGCTACACCTTC. This translates into CASSLVRRDGGYTF.